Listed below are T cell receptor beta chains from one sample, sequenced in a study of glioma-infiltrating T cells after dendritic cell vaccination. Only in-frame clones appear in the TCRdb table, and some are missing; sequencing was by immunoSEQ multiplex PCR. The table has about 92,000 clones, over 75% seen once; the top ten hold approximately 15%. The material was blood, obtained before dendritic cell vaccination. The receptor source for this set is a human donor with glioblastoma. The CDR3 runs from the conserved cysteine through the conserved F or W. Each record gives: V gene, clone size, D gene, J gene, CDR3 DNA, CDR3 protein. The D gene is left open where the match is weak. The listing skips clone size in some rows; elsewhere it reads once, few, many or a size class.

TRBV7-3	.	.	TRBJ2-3	TGTGCCAGCAGCCCTAATCTGTATACGCAGTATTTT	CASSPNLYTQYF
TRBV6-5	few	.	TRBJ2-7	TGTGCCAGCAGTACAGGGACCTACGAGCAGTACTTC	CASSTGTYEQYF
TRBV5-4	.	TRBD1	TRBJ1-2	TGTGCCAGCAGCTTGGCAGGACAGGGGGCTTATAGGCCCTATGGCTACACCTTC	CASSLAGQGAYRPYGYTF
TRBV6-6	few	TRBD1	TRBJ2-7	TGTGCCAGCAGTGGACCGGGACAGGCTTTCGCCTACGAGCAGTACTTC	CASSGPGQAFAYEQYF
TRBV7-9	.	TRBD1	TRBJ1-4	TGTGCCAGCAGCTTAGTACAGGGGGCGATCCGTTTTAATGAAAAACTGTTTTTT	CASSLVQGAIRFNEKLFF
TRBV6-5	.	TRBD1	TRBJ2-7	TGTGCCAGCAGGGTGCAACAGGGGGCCCACGAGCAGTACTTC	CASRVQQGAHEQYF
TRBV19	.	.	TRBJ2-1	TGTGCCAGTAGTATAACCCCCGGGATTGGCAATGAGCAGTTCTTC	CASSITPGIGNEQFF
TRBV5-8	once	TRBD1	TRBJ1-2	TGTGCCAGCAGCTTGAGACAGGGTGGCGGCTACACCTTC	CASSLRQGGGYTF
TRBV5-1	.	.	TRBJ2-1	TGCGCCAGCAGCTTGGGTAGCGGATACAATGAGCAGTTCTTC	CASSLGSGYNEQFF
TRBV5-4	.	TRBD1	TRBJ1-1	TGTGCCAGCAGCCAAAGACAGGGGGCAGTCTCTGAAGCTTTCTTT	CASSQRQGAVSEAFF
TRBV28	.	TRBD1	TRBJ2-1	TGTGCCAGCAGTTGGACAGGGGGATCCTACAATGAGCAGTTCTTC	CASSWTGGSYNEQFF
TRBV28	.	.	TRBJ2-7	TGTGCCAGCAGTTTAGGAGCGGCCTCCTACGAGCAGTACTTC	CASSLGAASYEQYF
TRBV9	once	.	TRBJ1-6	TGTGCCAGCAGCGTAGGGCTAGAGGTCTTTAGTTCACCCCTCCACTTT	CASSVGLEVFSSPLHF
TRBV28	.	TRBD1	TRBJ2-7	TGTGCCAGCAGTCTCGGACAGGGTGGGCAGTACTTC	CASSLGQGGQYF
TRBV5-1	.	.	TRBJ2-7	TGCGCCAGCAGCTGGGAGGGGGGGTACTACACCTACGAGCAGTACTTC	CASSWEGGYYTYEQYF
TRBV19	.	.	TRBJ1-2	TGTGCCAGTAAGCAGGGAAGCTATGGCTACACCTTC	CASKQGSYGYTF
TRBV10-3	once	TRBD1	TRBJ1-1	TGTGCCATCAGGGACCGGACAGGGAACACTGAAGCTTTCTTT	CAIRDRTGNTEAFF
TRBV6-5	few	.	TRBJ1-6	TGTGCCAGCAGTTCGGGCAGGGGAAATTCACCCCTCCACTTT	CASSSGRGNSPLHF
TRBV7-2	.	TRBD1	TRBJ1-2	TGTGCCAGCAGCTACCGCGACAGGGCGCCTTGGGAGAACTATGGCTACACCTTC	CASSYRDRAPWENYGYTF
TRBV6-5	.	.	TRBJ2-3	TGTGCCAGCAGTTACTCCGCACTGGATACGCAGTATTTT	CASSYSALDTQYF
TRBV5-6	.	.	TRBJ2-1	TGTGCCAGCAGCTTGGGTCCCTACGAGGGAGAGCAGTTCTTC	CASSLGPYEGEQFF